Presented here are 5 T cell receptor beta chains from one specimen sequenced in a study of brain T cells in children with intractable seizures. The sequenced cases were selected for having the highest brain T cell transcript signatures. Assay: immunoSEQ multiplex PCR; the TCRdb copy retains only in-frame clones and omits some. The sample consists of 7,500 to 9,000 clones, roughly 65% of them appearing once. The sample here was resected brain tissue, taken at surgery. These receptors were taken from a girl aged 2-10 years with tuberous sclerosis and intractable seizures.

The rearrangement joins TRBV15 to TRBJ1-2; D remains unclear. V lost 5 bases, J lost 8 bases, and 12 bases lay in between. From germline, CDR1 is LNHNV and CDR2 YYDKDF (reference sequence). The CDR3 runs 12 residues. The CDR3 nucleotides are TGTGCCACCAGCCAGCCATTTGGCGGCTACACCTTC. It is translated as CATSQPFGGYTF. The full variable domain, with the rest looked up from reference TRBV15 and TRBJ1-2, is DAMVIQNPRYQVTQFGKPVTLSCSQTLNHNVMYWYQQKSSQAPKLLFHYYDKDFNNEADTPDNFQSRRPNTSFCFLDIRSPGLGDTAMYLCATSQPFGGYTFGSGTRLTVV.

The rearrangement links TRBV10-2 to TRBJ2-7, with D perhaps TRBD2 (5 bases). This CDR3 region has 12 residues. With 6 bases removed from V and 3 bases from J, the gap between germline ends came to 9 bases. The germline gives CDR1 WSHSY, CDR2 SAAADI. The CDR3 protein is CASSAEGYEQYV. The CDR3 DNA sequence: TGCGCCAGCAGCGCTGAGGGCTACGAGCAGTACGTC.

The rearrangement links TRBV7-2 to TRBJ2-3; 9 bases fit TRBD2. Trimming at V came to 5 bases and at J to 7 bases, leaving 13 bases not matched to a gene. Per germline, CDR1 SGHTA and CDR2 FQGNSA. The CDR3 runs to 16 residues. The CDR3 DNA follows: TGTGCCAGCAGCCCTCGATCGGGGACTAGCTCATATACGCAGTATTTT. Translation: CASSPRSGTSSYTQYF. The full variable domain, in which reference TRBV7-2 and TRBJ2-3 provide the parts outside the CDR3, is GAGVSQSPSNKVTEKGKDVELRCDPISGHTALYWYRQSLGQGLEFLIYFQGNSAPDKSGLPSDRFSAERTGGSVSTLTIQRTQQEDSAVYLCASSPRSGTSSYTQYFGPGTRLTVL.

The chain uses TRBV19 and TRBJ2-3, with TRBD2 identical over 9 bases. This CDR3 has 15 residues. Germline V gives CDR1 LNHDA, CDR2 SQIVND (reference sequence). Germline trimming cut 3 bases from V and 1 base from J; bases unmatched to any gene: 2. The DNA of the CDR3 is TGTGCCAGTAGTATGCCTAGCGGGGGCACAGATACGCAGTATTTT. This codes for CASSMPSGGTDTQYF.

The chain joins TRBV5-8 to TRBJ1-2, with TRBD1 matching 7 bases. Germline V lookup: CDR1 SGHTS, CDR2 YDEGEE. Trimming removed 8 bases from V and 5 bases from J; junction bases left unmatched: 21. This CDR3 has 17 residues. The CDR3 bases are TGTGCCAGACCCCCGGGACAGCAAGGCCTACCCGGGTATGGCTACACCTTC. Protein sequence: CARPPGQQGLPGYGYTF.